One sample yielded the 26 T cell receptor beta chains listed below, sequenced in a study of Ad26.COV2.S vaccination and SARS-CoV-2 variants. The treatment is: 19 received Ad26.COV2.S at low or high dose, single or two shots; about 5 received placebo; per-sample allocation not given. Sample collection was performed on day 63 after the first vaccine or placebo injection. Libraries were prepared by immunoSEQ multiplex PCR; TCRdb keeps only in-frame clonotypes and omits some of them. The repertoire consists of 250,000 to 300,000 clones, with approximately 89% occurring once and the leading ten covering 2.5% to 3.5%. Sequenced here: peripheral blood, sampled in a trial of Ad26.COV2.S vaccine versus placebo. The receptors were gathered from a person between 18 and 65 years old who received the Ad26.COV2.S COVID-19 vaccine or a placebo.

For the CDR3, the DNA is TGCAGCGTGATCTCCGCGGGGACCTATGGCTACACCTTC. Translated: CSVISAGTYGYTF. The chain has TRBV29-1 and TRBJ1-2, with D possibly TRBD1 on 5 matching bases. This CDR3 is built from 13 residues. CDR1 is SQVTM and CDR2 is ANQGSEA in the germline V gene. The V end lost 6 bases, the J end lost 4 bases, and 15 bases lay between the germline ends.

The chain combines TRBV5-5 with TRBJ2-3; 9 nucleotides agree with TRBD2. Germline CDR1 and CDR2: SGHKS and YYEKEE (reference sequence). This CDR3 region has 19 residues. With 4 bases clipped from V and 0 bases from J, the junction kept 15 bases outside the gene matches. The CDR3 DNA follows: TGTGCCAGCAGCACACCGATAGCGGGAGTTTTTGCGAGCACAGATACGCAGTATTTT. Its protein product is CASSTPIAGVFASTDTQYF.

The chain couples TRBV2 to TRBJ1-3; 9 bases line up with TRBD1. This CDR3 spans 15 amino acids. Trimming removed 6 bases from V and 3 bases from J; junction bases left unmatched: 6. Germline-derived CDR1 and CDR2 are SNHLY and FYNNEI. CDR3: CASRETGGIGNTIYF. Written as DNA, the CDR3 is TGTGCCAGCAGGGAAACAGGGGGCATTGGAAACACCATATATTTT.

This clone showed up just a few times. The rearrangement links TRBV5-1 to TRBJ2-3; maybe TRBD1 (6 bases). V lost 4 bases to trimming and J lost 1 base, with 10 bases between them. CDR3 size: 14 residues. Germline CDR1 is SGHRS and CDR2 is YFSETQ. CDR3 amino acids: CASSLGQRTDTQYF. As DNA, the CDR3 is TGCGCCAGCAGCCTAGGACAGCGCACAGATACGCAGTATTTT.

V and J are TRBV7-2 and TRBJ2-1; 13 nucleotides agree with TRBD2. V shed 5 bases and J 8 bases; nucleotides not matched to a gene: 6. The length of the CDR3 is 15 residues. Germline CDR1 reads SGHTA; CDR2 reads FQGNSA. The CDR3 here is CASSTGTSGTDEQFF. The CDR3 DNA follows: TGTGCCAGCAGCACCGGGACTAGCGGGACCGATGAGCAGTTCTTC.

The chain employs TRBV5-1 and TRBJ1-4; D uncertain. Germline V gene sequence: CDR1 SGHRS, CDR2 YFSETQ. Trimming pared 0 bases from V and 0 bases from J, leaving 9 bases between. The CDR3 is made up of 16 amino acids. The CDR3 here is CASSLGVSATNEKLFF. The CDR3 nucleotides are TGCGCCAGCAGCTTGGGGGTTTCTGCAACTAATGAAAAACTGTTTTTT.

The rearrangement links TRBV9 to TRBJ2-1; a possible D gene is TRBD2 (6 bases). The V gene lost 8 bases and the J gene lost 4 bases, with 19 bases spanning the gap. CDR1 SGDLS and CDR2 YYNGEE come from the germline V gene. The CDR3 covers 15 residues. The CDR3 sequence: CASSSTLGGYNEQFF. CDR3 nucleotides: TGTGCCAGTTCGTCGACCCTCGGGGGTTACAATGAGCAGTTCTTC.

This clone was seen once. V gene TRBV5-5 combines with J gene TRBJ1-4; 7 positions match TRBD1. V was pared by 4 bases and J by 4 bases, with 4 bases of the junction left unmatched. The CDR3 runs to 14 residues. Germline V gives CDR1 SGHKS, CDR2 YYEKEE (reference sequence). Here the CDR3 DNA reads TGTGCCAGCAGCCAACAGGGGTATAATGAAAAACTGTTTTTT. It is translated as CASSQQGYNEKLFF.

The gene calls are TRBV3-1 (or the pseudogene TRBV3-2) and TRBJ2-1; D not resolved. V lost 2 bases and J lost 6, with 5 bases in between. Germline V gene lookup returns CDR1 LGHDT and CDR2 YNNKEL (reference sequence). This CDR3 spans 12 amino acids. Here the CDR3 reads CASSQLSNEQFF. In nucleotides, the CDR3 is TGTGCCAGCAGCCAACTTAGCAATGAGCAGTTCTTC.

The J gene is TRBJ2-7, the V gene TRBV5-4; no reliable D call. V lost 3 bases, J lost 3 bases, and 10 bases lay in between. The CDR3 runs 13 residues. Germline CDR1 reads SGHNT; CDR2 reads YYREEE (reference sequence). CDR3 nucleotides: TGTGCCAGCAGCTCAACAGCGATCTACGAGCAGTACTTC. Translating it yields CASSSTAIYEQYF.

J is TRBJ1-1 and V is TRBV6-2 or TRBV6-3; a possible D gene is TRBD1 (6 bases). V gave up 6 bases and J gave up 5 bases, with 16 bases separating them. This CDR3 comprises 14 residues. Germline CDR1 and CDR2: MNHEY and SVGEGT. Written as DNA, the CDR3 is TGTGCCAGCAGCGACAGAAGGGGGGGGACTGAAGCTTTCTTT. Its protein product is CASSDRRGGTEAFF.

The chain joins TRBV2 to TRBJ2-4; the match to TRBD1 covers 7 bases. Germline V CDR1 and CDR2: SNHLY, FYNNEI. V lost 7 bases, J lost 0 bases, and 6 bases stayed unmatched. This CDR3 spans 15 amino acids. For the CDR3, the DNA is TGTGCCAGCATTAGGGACAGACAAGCCAAAAACATTCAGTACTTC. Translated: CASIRDRQAKNIQYF.

V and J are TRBV28 and TRBJ2-5; TRBD1 agrees at 9 bases. This CDR3 has 13 residues. Germline V lookup: CDR1 MDHEN, CDR2 SYDVKM. V was clipped by 3 bases and J by 7 bases; unmatched bases: 3. The CDR3 is CASSLTGGGTQYF. The DNA for the CDR3 is TGTGCCAGCAGTTTGACAGGGGGGGGGACCCAGTACTTC.

The J gene is TRBJ1-2, the V gene TRBV7-2, with unresolved D. This CDR3 comprises 17 residues. CDR1 and CDR2 from the germline V gene are SGHTA and FQGNSA. Trimming removed 7 bases at V and 1 base at J, with 22 bases between. CDR3 sequence: CASTLSGGGFLNYGYTF. The CDR3 region has the DNA TGTGCCAGCACCCTTAGCGGTGGTGGTTTTCTTAACTATGGCTACACCTTC.

This rearrangement joins TRBV4-3 to TRBJ2-3, with no clear D. This CDR3 is 15 amino acids long. Germline lookup yields CDR1 LGHNA and CDR2 YSLEER. V was pared by 2 bases and J by 0 bases, with 9 bases between. CDR3 region: CASSQNRRSTDTQYF. Here the CDR3 DNA reads TGCGCCAGCAGCCAAAACCGGCGGAGCACAGATACGCAGTATTTT.

J is TRBJ2-1 and V is TRBV7-9; 7 bases agree with TRBD2. This CDR3 is built from 14 residues. J lost 5 bases, V lost 4 bases, and 5 bases had no gene match. Germline-derived CDR1 and CDR2 are SEHNR and FQNEAQ (reference sequence). The CDR3 DNA follows: TGTGCCAGCAGCTCCGCTGGGGGGGACAATGAGCAGTTCTTC. Protein product: CASSSAGGDNEQFF.

The CDR3 protein is CSVSGGRSNTQYF. The DNA for the CDR3 is TGCAGCGTGTCCGGGGGTAGATCGAATACGCAGTATTTT. The rearrangement joins TRBV29-1 to TRBJ2-3; perhaps TRBD2 as D (6 bases). From germline, CDR1 is SQVTM and CDR2 ANQGSEA. The CDR3 covers 13 residues. Trimming cost V 6 bases and J 7 bases, with 17 bases left between them.

This sequence joins TRBV27 and TRBJ1-4, with 11 positions matching TRBD1. The CDR3 sequence is 16 residues long. V was pared by 5 bases and J by 10 bases, with 12 bases of the junction left unmatched. Germline CDR1 is MNHEY and CDR2 is SMNVEV (reference sequence). The CDR3 DNA reads TGTGCCAGCAGTCCCCCTCTACGGGACAGGGGGACAAAACTGTTTTTT. Protein sequence: CASSPPLRDRGTKLFF.

The chain links TRBV6-5 to TRBJ1-1; D is perhaps TRBD1 (6 bases). Germline V gene data show CDR1 as MNHEY and CDR2 as SVGAGI. The CDR3 loop spans 13 amino acids. V lost 0 bases to trimming and J lost 5 bases, with 7 bases between them. The CDR3 here is CASSYSQGTEAFF. The CDR3, as DNA: TGTGCCAGCAGTTACTCGCAGGGGACTGAAGCTTTCTTT.

V and J are TRBV6-5 and TRBJ1-4, with a weak D call TRBD1 (6 bases). Germline CDR1 and CDR2: MNHEY and SVGAGI. This CDR3 spans 13 amino acids. V dropped 7 bases and J dropped 3 bases, with 9 bases sitting between them. The DNA of the CDR3 is TGTGCCAGCACTCGGACAGCTAATGAAAAACTGTTTTTT. Amino acids: CASTRTANEKLFF.

This chain links TRBV12-3 or TRBV12-4 with TRBJ2-7; D possibly corresponds to TRBD1 (6 bases). The CDR3 totals 12 residues. V lost 3 bases, J lost 7 bases, and 10 bases lay in between. The CDR3 nucleotides read TGTGCCAGCAGTTTGGGGGCGGGTGAGCAGTACTTC. This sequence encodes CASSLGAGEQYF.

The rearrangement joins TRBV24-1 to TRBJ2-7, with TRBD1 matching 8 bases. The CDR3 extends over 17 amino acids. V was pared by 0 bases and J by 3 bases, with 9 bases of the junction left unmatched. Germline V gene data show CDR1 as KGHDR and CDR2 as SFDVKD. This CDR3 reads CATSDLRDRPNDYEQYF. The DNA for the CDR3 is TGTGCCACCAGTGATTTGCGGGACAGGCCAAATGACTACGAGCAGTACTTC.

This chain uses TRBV5-6 with TRBJ2-5, with TRBD2 matching over 14 bases. Germline CDR1 reads SGHDT; CDR2 reads YYEEEE. The CDR3 spans 16 residues. V shed 4 bases, J shed 5 bases, and the junction held 7 bases outside the gene matches. CDR3 in DNA: TGTGCCAGCAGCCCGACTAGCGGGAGGGCCTGGGAGACCCAGTACTTC. It is translated as CASSPTSGRAWETQYF.

The CDR3: CATSSRLSGSYNEQFF. The CDR3 nucleotides are TGTGCCACCAGCTCCCGTTTGTCCGGCTCCTACAATGAGCAGTTCTTC. This chain uses TRBV15 with TRBJ2-1, with D unresolved. CDR1 is LNHNV, CDR2 YYDKDF, per germline (reference sequence). The length of the CDR3 is 16 residues. Trimming stripped 5 bases from V and 0 bases from J, with 14 bases between.

The V call is TRBV5-1, the J call TRBJ2-2, with 9 bases fitting TRBD2. The CDR3 extends over 16 amino acids. V was pared by 5 bases and J by 0 bases, with 5 bases of the junction left unmatched. From germline, CDR1 is SGHRS and CDR2 YFSETQ. The CDR3 loop reads CASRRSGGTNTGELFF. The CDR3 nucleotides read TGCGCCAGCAGACGTAGCGGGGGTACGAACACCGGGGAGCTGTTTTTT. Based on the CDR3 plus reference TRBV5-1 and TRBJ2-2, the full variable domain is KAGVTQTPRYLIKTRGQQVTLSCSPISGHRSVSWYQQTPGQGLQFLFEYFSETQRNKGNFPGRFSGRQFSNSRSEMNVSTLELGDSALYLCASRRSGGTNTGELFFGEGSRLTVL.

This clone is a singleton in its sample. This chain links TRBV6-1 with TRBJ1-3; D call uncertain. The CDR3 extends over 15 amino acids. V was shortened by 3 bases and J by 0 bases, with 9 bases between the two germline ends. Germline V gene sequence: CDR1 MNHNS, CDR2 SASEGT. CDR3 nucleotide sequence: TGTGCCAGCAGTGACCAGCCCATCTCTGGAAACACCATATATTTT. Amino acid sequence: CASSDQPISGNTIYF.